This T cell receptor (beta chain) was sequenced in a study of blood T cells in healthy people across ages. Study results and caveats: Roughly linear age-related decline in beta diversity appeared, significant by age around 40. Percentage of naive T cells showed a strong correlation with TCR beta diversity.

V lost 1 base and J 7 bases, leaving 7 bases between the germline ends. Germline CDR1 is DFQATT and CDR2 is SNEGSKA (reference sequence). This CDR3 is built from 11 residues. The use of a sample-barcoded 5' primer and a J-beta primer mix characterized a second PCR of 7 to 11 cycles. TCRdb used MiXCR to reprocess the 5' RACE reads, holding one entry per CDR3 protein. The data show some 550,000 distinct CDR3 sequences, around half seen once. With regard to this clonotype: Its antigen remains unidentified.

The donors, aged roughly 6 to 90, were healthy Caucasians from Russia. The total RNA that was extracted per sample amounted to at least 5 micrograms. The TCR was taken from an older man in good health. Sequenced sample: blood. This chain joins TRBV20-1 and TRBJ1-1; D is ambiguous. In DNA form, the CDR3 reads TGCAGTGCTAGAGTTGGCAGTGAAGCTTTCTTT. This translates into CSARVGSEAFF.